These 8 T cell receptor beta chains originate from one sample sequenced in a study of T-cell memory formation after mild COVID-19. TCRdb called the 5' RACE reads again in MiXCR, with one record for every CDR3 protein. The table has about 190,000 distinct CDR3 sequences, around 16% seen once. The sample comprised PBMCs or a T cell subset sorted from them (not recorded which). These receptors originate from an adult woman who had mild COVID-19 (a few samples of this study predate the infection). Cell type and time point are not known.

This clonotype occurred a few times. The chain recombines TRBV5-4 with TRBJ2-7; 13 bases align to TRBD2. Germline lookup yields CDR1 SGHNT and CDR2 YYREEE (reference sequence). The CDR3 loop spans 16 amino acids. With V trimmed by 4 bases and J by 2 bases, 6 bases remained unmatched. CDR3 bases: TGTGCCAGCAGCCCCGATGGGACTAGCGGGGCCTACGAGCAGTACTTC. Translated, it gives CASSPDGTSGAYEQYF.

This clonotype was counted many times. This chain joins TRBV5-1 and TRBJ1-1, with D tentatively TRBD1 (5 bases). Germline-derived CDR1 and CDR2 are SGHRS and YFSETQ. V lost 3 bases, J lost 3 bases, and 9 bases lay in between. This CDR3 is built from 13 residues. CDR3 bases: TGCGCCAGCAGCTCCTGGGGGGACACTGAAGCTTTCTTT. This translates into CASSSWGDTEAFF.

V gene TRBV5-5 combines with J gene TRBJ1-2; D gene uncertain. V was clipped by 0 bases and J by 5 bases, with 8 bases between them. This CDR3 contains 13 residues. The V gene's germline CDR1 is SGHKS and CDR2 YYEKEE (reference sequence). The CDR3 is CASSLGGEYGYTF. The CDR3 DNA reads as TGTGCCAGCAGCTTGGGCGGAGAGTATGGCTACACCTTC.

Written as DNA, the CDR3 is TGTGCCTGGAGCCCAGGGATCGGGGGCGGCTATGAAAAACTGTTTTTT. Encoded protein: CAWSPGIGGGYEKLFF. V and J are TRBV30 and TRBJ1-4, with a weak D call TRBD1 (6 bases). The V end lost 3 bases, the J end lost 6 bases, and 20 bases lay between the germline ends. Looked up from germline, CDR1 is GTSNPN and CDR2 is SVGIG (reference sequence). The CDR3 runs to 16 residues.

This chain joins TRBV5-5 and TRBJ1-1; no clear D gene. The CDR3 spans 13 residues. V gave up 4 bases and J gave up 4 bases, with 11 bases separating them. In germline, CDR1 is SGHKS, CDR2 YYEKEE (reference sequence). CDR3 bases: TGTGCCAGCAGCACCCTAACGGGCACTGAAGCTTTCTTT. This translates into CASSTLTGTEAFF.

The chain carries TRBV12-3 or TRBV12-4 and TRBJ1-1; TRBD1 matches 9 bases. This CDR3 is built from 15 residues. Trimming removed 6 bases from V and 0 bases from J; junction bases left unmatched: 5. The CDR3 here is CASRRDRALNTEAFF. CDR3 in DNA: TGTGCCAGCAGAAGGGACAGGGCTTTGAACACTGAAGCTTTCTTT.

This clonotype was observed many times. The CDR3 reads CASSLDGGGNQPQHF. In DNA, the CDR3 is TGCGCCAGCAGCTTGGACGGGGGCGGCAATCAGCCCCAGCATTTT. The chain is built from TRBV5-1 and TRBJ1-5, with D possibly TRBD1 on 6 matching bases. Germline CDR1 and CDR2: SGHRS and YFSETQ. The CDR3 is 15 residues long. Trimming pared 0 bases from V and 2 bases from J, leaving 9 bases between.

Only a few counts were recorded for this clonotype. The V call is TRBV3-1, the J call TRBJ2-1; D possibly corresponds to TRBD1 (8 bases). The CDR3 is 14 residues long. Germline V gene data show CDR1 as LGHDT and CDR2 as YNNKEL (reference sequence). V lost 4 bases to trimming and J lost 9 bases, with 16 bases between them. The CDR3 region is CASSPRTGRAEQFF. CDR3 sequence (DNA): TGTGCCAGCAGCCCCCGGACAGGGAGGGCTGAGCAGTTCTTC.